The entry below describes one TCR beta chain. Its cognate antigen has yet to be identified. Per-base qualities were not stored, and no clone one base away is much larger. The CDR3 sequence holds 16 residues, the cysteine and phenylalanine included. Solely the CDR3 DNA is kept, with 48 bases framed from the first base. The germline V gene sets CDR1 to SGHVS and CDR2 to FNYEAQ. Trimming leaves V shorter by 0 bases and J shorter by 3 bases, with the junction holding 5 bases beyond the gene matches. This entry is derived from a study of cytomegalovirus exposure and HLA in healthy donors listed by TCRdb under 2017. For the study in its entirety: According to an earlier analysis of 550 to 750 of the donors, about 179 million T cells yielded approximately 120 million unique TCR beta sequences and about 300 Gb of sequence data. An early release that covered roughly 600 HLA-typed donors contained about 300 gigabases of sequencing data and roughly 84 million unique TCR sequences. Among the roughly 410 genotyped donors, around 81% belonged to the genetic ancestry cluster associated with self-reported Caucasian donors. The aim of the study was to test whether cataloging public T cell receptors could identify signatures of past pathogen exposure. The study profiled the T cell repertoires of 550 to 700 subjects by immunosequencing and related them to cytomegalovirus serostatus. A separate validation cohort of 90 to 150 different subjects was used in addition to the approximately 610-subject first cohort. The study combined high-throughput TCR immunosequencing, statistical association of individual TCRs with disease status, and machine learning to predict cytomegalovirus infection status. A later analysis re-examined previously published TCR beta repertoires from several hundred donors and added high-resolution HLA genotyping to investigate patterns of TCR occurrence. The later analysis used no new phenotypic data to find candidate immune exposures, relying instead on TCR beta sequences and their occurrence across donors. To decide whether each TCR beta V gene segment behaved as functional or pseudogenic, an earlier analysis of some 540 of the donors relied on high-throughput TCR beta sequencing. Donor age, sex, ethnicity and CMV serostatus were collected together with the repertoire data. Genome-wide SNP genotypes for about 60% of the 666 donors were used in a later genetic analysis, which treated that subset as a discovery cohort. All discovery cohort repertoires had been generated on a single sequencing platform. HLA typing included class I and class II loci at four-digit resolution. Typing coverage differed by locus: A, B, C, DRB1 and DQB1 were typed in roughly 620-630 donors, DQA1 in about 500, DPA1 in around 610, and DPB1 in around 440. Roughly 5 DR-DQ haplotypes were treated as single units for association and clustering because of strong linkage in the cohort. On average, 235,054 unique TCR beta nucleotide sequences were sequenced per donor among several hundred genotyped donors of the cohort, with roughly 18% of those sequences being non-productive.

The cohort was made up of under 800 healthy bone marrow donors. At the time of sampling, every cohort member was nominally healthy, though immune exposures that went unrecorded were likely present. The donor tested CMV seronegative and was one of the 352 seronegative cohort members. Each donor provided a peripheral blood sample, and peripheral blood mononuclear cells were used for TCR beta sequencing. The Qiagen DNeasy Blood Extraction Kit was used to extract genomic DNA from the blood cell samples. Receptors were amplified or captured by the immunoSEQ multiplex PCR assay. For the multiplex PCR, a mixture combining 60 forward primers for TCR Vbeta segments and 13 reverse primers for TCR Jbeta segments was used. The CDR3 region of rearranged TCR beta genes was amplified from genomic DNA by a multiplex PCR assay. The amplified TCR beta libraries were sequenced on the Illumina HiSeq System as 87-base-pair reads. The original methods were these. Across the roughly 640 repertoires, a later analysis counted about 81 million unique TCR beta chains, approximately 10 million of which were shared by at least two donors. A nearest-neighbor algorithm error-corrected the raw reads and collapsed the reads into unique sequences, merging closely related sequences to remove PCR and sequencing errors. V, D and J gene segments were assigned by aligning CDR3 sequences to IMGT reference sequences. Each retained sequence needed at least a six-nucleotide match to both a V gene segment and a J gene segment. Rearrangements were called productive when the CDR3 lacked stop codons and stayed in frame with V and J; all others were non-productive. CDR3 was defined according to IMGT convention as the region running from the second conserved V-encoded cysteine to the conserved J-encoded phenylalanine. The earlier analysis of 500 to 650 of the donors excluded any sequence lacking an unambiguous match to a single V gene segment. In an earlier analysis of 587 of the donors, V segments were called functional above 56.7% productive rearrangements and were called segregating when the between-donor standard deviation exceeded 5%. To diagnose cytomegalovirus status from the catalog of TCR beta chain sequences, a statistical classification framework was built. V and J gene assignment, in a later analysis, came from comparing TCR nucleotide sequences with IMGT/GENE-DB human TR gene sequences. In a later analysis, CDR3 sequences and most-parsimonious VDJ recombination scenarios were assigned using the TCRdist pipeline. A later analysis defined each TCR beta chain by its CDR3 amino acid sequence plus V-gene family, and excluded reads lacking a unique V-gene family. A later analysis removed several hundred highly shared, low-generation-probability nucleotide sequences to deal with suspected cross-contamination and a sequencing artifact. For each public chain, a later analysis derived a clonal expansion index from normalized ranks of inferred template counts within each repertoire. In a later analysis, generation probabilities were computed with a VDJ recombination model fitted to out-of-frame rearrangements, and the resulting probabilities were checked against IGoR. Hypergeometric tests were used in a later analysis to score TCR-TCR, TCR-HLA and TCR-CMV co-occurrence, with a repertoire-size bias correction applied to the TCR pairs. False discovery rates were estimated in a later analysis by permuting HLA or CMV assignments 20 times. A later analysis grouped co-occurring TCRs with DBSCAN, adding TCRdist sequence similarity when clustering within HLA-allele-positive subsets. Repertoires with fewer than 30,000 or more than 120,000 public chains were left out of co-occurrence clustering, as were four to six repertoires with anomalous nucleotide sharing. TCRdb retrieved this table from immuneACCESS and kept in-frame rearrangements only. Not all clones are present; in checked studies, unresolved V genes account for under half, and no reason is known for the remainder. D and trimming come from the DNA, and the V and J calls and clone size come from that table. In all, the sample holds 75,000 to 95,000 clones, and over 50% of those were seen once. The ten largest clones take up 3% to 5% of the sample.

Study-wide findings and limitations: A few of the identified cytomegalovirus-associated TCR beta chains were confirmed in vitro to be specific for cytomegalovirus antigens. Linkage disequilibrium might explain the correlated functional status among segregating V segments, but an unknown experimental factor could not be excluded. Cytomegalovirus status was reported to be diagnosed by the classifier with high specificity and sensitivity in both the original and validation cohorts. Because the 87-base-pair reads could not distinguish some IMGT-functional V segments, including TRBV6-2 and TRBV6-3, those segments were excluded. Most TCR sequences were observed very rarely across donors, whereas some public TCRs were present in many individuals. The earlier analysis of approximately 590 of the donors excluded approximately 15 rarely observed V segments, including chromosome 9 orphons, because counts were too low. In a later analysis, TCR association rates were found to vary across HLA loci, with the most associated TCRs seen for DRB1 alleles and the fewest for HLA-C alleles. In this cohort, only TCR beta chains were sequenced, and detectable features were limited by the absence of alpha or paired-chain data. The authors suggested that the approach could potentially be extended to other disease states and immunological phenotypes. HLA typing was unavailable for some donors at each locus, so association tests used only the typed subset. In an earlier analysis of about 600 of the donors, most TCR beta V segments appeared in productive rearrangements about 90% or about 30% of the time, broadly matching IMGT annotations. A cluster of highly shared sequence variants was judged likely to be a technical artifact of the sequencing pipeline. V-gene and J-gene trimming of TCR beta chains was associated with a missense DCLRE1C variant in a later genetic analysis, and the association was replicated in an independent cohort. According to a later genetic analysis, donors in an Asian-associated ancestry cluster had fewer N-insertions in productive TCRs than the roughly 700-donor mean. A total of 164 TCR beta chains were listed by the study as associated with cytomegalovirus. Most CMV-associated TCR beta chains appeared to be HLA-restricted in a later analysis, and the HLA associations seemed to be driven largely by CMV exposure. When HLA alleles, especially DR and DQ, strongly co-occurred, TCR associations were difficult to assign to individual alleles. A further reported finding was that TCR beta sequences accurately predicted the HLA-A and HLA-B alleles for most subjects in the first cohort. For the cohort, immune exposure information was limited to CMV serostatus. Presence/absence analyses assumed roughly uniform sequencing depth across donors, an assumption that may not hold. In a later analysis, HLA-associated TCR beta chains were found to be more clonally expanded and to have lower generation probabilities than equally common non-associated chains. According to a later analysis, parvovirus B19, influenza, CMV and Epstein-Barr virus appeared linked to several top co-occurrence clusters. In a later analysis, over 15,000 TCR beta sequences were associated with specific HLA alleles at a false discovery rate of 0.05.

This TCR derives from a man aged 25-45 years in good health and CMV-seronegative. The sample comprised PBMCs. The rearranged chain carries TRBV7-6 and TRBJ2-1; the central 7 bases match TRBD2. The CDR3 amino acid sequence is: CASSLALRDYYNEQFF. The nucleotide sequence is given as TGTGCCAGCAGCTTAGCGCTTCGGGACTACTACAATGAGCAGTTCTTC.